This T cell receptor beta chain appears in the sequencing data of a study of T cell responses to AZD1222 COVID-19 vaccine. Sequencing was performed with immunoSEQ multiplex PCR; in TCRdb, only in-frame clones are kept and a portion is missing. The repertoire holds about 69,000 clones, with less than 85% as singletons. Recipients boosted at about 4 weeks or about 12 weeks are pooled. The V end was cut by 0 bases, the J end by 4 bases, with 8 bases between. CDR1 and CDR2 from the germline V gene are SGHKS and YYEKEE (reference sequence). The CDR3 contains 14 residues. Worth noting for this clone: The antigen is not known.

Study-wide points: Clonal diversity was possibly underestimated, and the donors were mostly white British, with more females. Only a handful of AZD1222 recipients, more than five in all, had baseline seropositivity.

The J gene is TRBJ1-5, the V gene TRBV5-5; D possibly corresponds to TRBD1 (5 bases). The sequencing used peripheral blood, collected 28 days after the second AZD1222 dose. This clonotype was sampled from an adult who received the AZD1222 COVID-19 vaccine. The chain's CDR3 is CASSLVAGNQPQHF. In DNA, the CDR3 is TGTGCCAGCAGCTTGGTAGCAGGGAATCAGCCCCAGCATTTT.